This T cell receptor (beta chain) originates from a study of blood T cell repertoires in COVID-19. Study in general: Researchers got acute and convalescent COVID-19 samples from the United States, Italy and Spain. T cells, B-cell-depleted T cells, or PBMCs provided the cDNA or gDNA that served as material.

In its sample, this clone was seen once. Per the original data handling: Amplifying reference gene primers gave estimates of nucleated cell counts. Assay: immunoSEQ multiplex PCR; the TCRdb copy retains only in-frame clones and omits some. That table supplies the V and J calls and clone size; D and trimming were determined from the DNA. This sample carries some 80,000 clones, 60% to 80% of them seen once, and the ten largest clones take around 9.4%. Looked up from germline, CDR1 is MNHEY and CDR2 is SVGEGT. CDR3 length: 15 residues. V was clipped by 5 bases and J by 2 bases; unmatched bases: 4. Sequenced input: peripheral blood. This clonotype originated in a human donor in a cohort sampled during active COVID-19. The chain has TRBV6-2 or TRBV6-3 and TRBJ1-3; 9 nucleotides line up with TRBD1. The CDR3 coding sequence is TGTGCCAGCAGTACAGGGGGCGCCGCTGGAAACACCATATATTTT. Its protein product is CASSTGGAAGNTIYF.